The rows below give T cell receptor beta chains drawn from one sample of a study of CD8 T cells in ankylosing spondylitis. In TCRdb, the 5' RACE reads were re-called with MiXCR into one record per CDR3 protein. Seen here are 150,000 to 250,000 distinct CDR3 sequences, 9.5% to 15% observed once, and the top ten hold 16%. Sequencing was carried out using blood, either unsorted or a sorted T cell fraction (not recorded which). These TCRs come from a male donor with ankylosing spondylitis or in good health (not recorded which). Each CDR3 is given with its conserved first and last residue. A D gene is named only where the DNA matches it firmly. Not all rows give a size; the values are once, few, many and, for expanded clones, a class.

d_call	v_call	clone_size	j_call	cdr3_aa	cdr3_nt
TRBD2	TRBV2	-	TRBJ2-7	CASSVSSGRYEQYF	TGTGCCAGCAGTGTTTCTAGCGGGCGCTACGAGCAGTACTTC
TRBD1	TRBV14	few	TRBJ1-2	CASSPPGTGVYGYTF	TGTGCCAGCAGTCCTCCCGGGACAGGGGTCTATGGCTACACCTTC
-	TRBV30	-	TRBJ1-1	CAWRNRIPDTEAFF	TGTGCCTGGAGGAACAGGATTCCAGACACTGAAGCTTTCTTT
TRBD2	TRBV4-1	few	TRBJ2-5	CARFPGTSGKETQYF	TGCGCCAGGTTCCCCGGGACTAGCGGGAAAGAGACCCAGTACTTC
TRBD2	TRBV6-4	-	TRBJ2-1	CASSELAGRENEQFF	TGTGCCAGCAGTGAACTAGCGGGGCGGGAAAATGAGCAGTTCTTC
TRBD2	TRBV10-3	few	TRBJ2-3	CAISESNRVGTSGTDTQYF	TGTGCCATCAGTGAGTCAAACAGAGTTGGGACTAGCGGCACAGATACGCAGTATTTT
-	TRBV10-2	few	TRBJ2-4	CASSSLGGDRDIQYF	TGCGCCAGCAGTTCGTTGGGGGGCGATAGGGACATTCAGTACTTC
TRBD2	TRBV3-1	-	TRBJ2-3	CASSLREGRGRYGTDTQYF	TGTGCCAGCAGCCTCCGAGAAGGGCGGGGGAGGTATGGGACAGATACGCAGTATTTT
-	TRBV27	-	TRBJ2-1	CASGSYNEQFF	TGTGCCAGCGGCTCCTACAATGAGCAGTTCTTC
TRBD2	TRBV29-1	-	TRBJ2-1	CSVENVLAGGEYYNEQFF	TGCAGCGTTGAAAATGTTCTAGCGGGGGGGGAATACTACAATGAGCAGTTCTTC
-	TRBV14	few	TRBJ2-7	CASSTRPRPLYEQYF	TGTGCCAGCAGCACACGACCAAGGCCACTTTACGAGCAGTACTTC
TRBD1	TRBV12-3/TRBV12-4	-	TRBJ2-7	CASSLTGADEQYF	TGTGCCAGCAGTTTAACAGGGGCCGACGAGCAGTACTTC
-	TRBV11-3	-	TRBJ2-2	CASSLDTPRSNTGEPFF	TGTGCCAGCAGCTTAGACACTCCCCGGTCGAACACCGGGGAGCCGTTTTTT
-	TRBV20-1	-	TRBJ2-2	CCATRSRSTTNTGELFF	TGCTGTGCTACCCGCTCACGCTCCACAACAAACACCGGGGAGCTGTTTTTT
TRBD2	TRBV20-1	few	TRBJ2-7	CSASSTGLAGGTYEQYF	TGCAGTGCTAGCAGCACGGGACTAGCGGGAGGGACCTACGAGCAGTACTTC
-	TRBV9	few	TRBJ2-1	CASSVQGLRSYNEQFF	TGTGCCAGCAGCGTACAGGGACTCCGGTCCTACAATGAGCAGTTCTTC
-	TRBV11-2	-	TRBJ2-1	CASSPFPALPNEQFF	TGTGCCAGCAGCCCTTTCCCGGCCCTACCCAATGAGCAGTTCTTC
TRBD1	TRBV6-1	-	TRBJ1-1	CASSAGTGGIMNTEAFF	TGTGCCAGCAGTGCCGGGACAGGGGGGATCATGAACACTGAAGCTTTCTTT
TRBD2	TRBV2	-	TRBJ2-1	CASSGPSGSNEQFF	TGTGCCAGCAGTGGTCCTAGCGGGAGCAATGAGCAGTTCTTC
TRBD2	TRBV5-1	few	TRBJ2-3	CASSLEAGGRDTQYF	TGCGCCAGCAGCTTGGAAGCGGGGGGCCGTGATACGCAGTATTTT
TRBD2	TRBV7-9	-	TRBJ2-3	CASSLGGRESTDTQYF	TGTGCCAGCAGCCTCGGCGGGAGGGAAAGCACAGATACGCAGTATTTT
TRBD2	TRBV7-9	few	TRBJ2-7	CASSASGAPYEQYF	TGTGCCAGCAGCGCTAGCGGGGCCCCCTACGAGCAGTACTTC
-	TRBV6-4	once	TRBJ2-3	CTSSLALVIAEFTDTQYF	TGTACCAGCAGTTTAGCGTTGGTGATAGCGGAGTTCACAGATACGCAGTATTTT
TRBD1	TRBV2	-	TRBJ2-3	CASEGQISTDTQYF	TGTGCCAGCGAGGGACAGATAAGCACAGATACGCAGTATTTT
TRBD1	TRBV12-3/TRBV12-4	few	TRBJ1-1	CASSPSGQGYTEAFF	TGTGCCAGCAGCCCCTCGGGACAGGGGTACACTGAAGCTTTCTTT
TRBD2	TRBV6-5	few	TRBJ2-5	CASSYRGLGGVLETQYF	TGTGCCAGCAGTTACCGAGGACTAGGCGGGGTTCTGGAGACCCAGTACTTC
-	TRBV12-3/TRBV12-4	-	TRBJ1-1	CASSLGAVPEAFF	TGTGCCAGCAGTTTAGGGGCAGTTCCCGAAGCTTTCTTT
-	TRBV27	-	TRBJ2-7	CASSPFGGGGLEQYF	TGTGCCAGCAGTCCTTTCGGGGGAGGCGGATTAGAGCAGTACTTC
-	TRBV15	few	TRBJ2-1	CATRKGSTNNEQFF	TGTGCCACCAGAAAAGGATCTACCAACAATGAGCAGTTCTTC
TRBD1	TRBV19	-	TRBJ1-2	CASSITGDYGYTF	TGTGCCAGTAGTATCACAGGGGACTATGGCTACACCTTC
TRBD1	TRBV5-1	-	TRBJ2-7	CASRPGTAATYEQYF	TGCGCCAGCAGACCAGGGACAGCAGCGACCTACGAGCAGTACTTC
-	TRBV7-9	few	TRBJ1-2	CASSFNREEGYTF	TGTGCCAGCAGCTTTAACAGGGAGGAAGGCTACACCTTC
-	TRBV12-3/TRBV12-4	few	TRBJ2-1	CASSWPPYGSYNEQFF	TGTGCCAGCAGTTGGCCCCCTTATGGCTCCTACAATGAGCAGTTCTTC
-	TRBV14	-	TRBJ2-1	CASSPRKRFTSYNEQFF	TGTGCCAGCAGCCCACGGAAGCGGTTTACCTCCTACAATGAGCAGTTCTTC
-	TRBV5-1	-	TRBJ1-2	CASSLGTYGTVNYGYTF	TGCGCCAGCAGCTTGGGGACATACGGGACGGTCAACTATGGCTACACCTTC
-	TRBV28	few	TRBJ2-5	CASSSRVLQETQYF	TGTGCCAGCAGTTCTAGGGTGTTGCAAGAGACCCAGTACTTC
-	TRBV6-1	few	TRBJ2-1	CASSELDFGHEQFF	TGTGCCAGCAGTGAACTGGACTTCGGTCATGAGCAGTTCTTC
-	TRBV27	few	TRBJ2-1	CASSLWGVSYNEQFF	TGTGCCAGCAGTTTATGGGGGGTTTCCTACAATGAGCAGTTCTTC
-	TRBV28	few	TRBJ2-1	CASNSFGLYNEQFF	TGTGCCAGCAACTCATTTGGACTTTACAATGAGCAGTTCTTC
-	TRBV6-5	-	TRBJ2-7	CASSYSEVRRAPEQYF	TGTGCCAGCAGTTACTCTGAGGTTCGCCGGGCCCCCGAGCAGTACTTC
-	TRBV4-1	-	TRBJ2-5	CASSQVGRHETQYF	TGCGCCAGCAGCCAAGTCGGACGCCATGAGACCCAGTACTTC
TRBD2	TRBV5-1	many	TRBJ2-5	CASSLVRAGTETQYF	TGCGCCAGCAGCTTGGTTCGAGCGGGAACAGAGACCCAGTACTTC
-	TRBV27	-	TRBJ1-2	CASSPSGLLRGYGYTF	TGTGCCAGCAGTCCTTCGGGCCTTCTACGGGGCTATGGCTACACCTTC
TRBD2	TRBV7-8	few	TRBJ2-1	CASSPTSRGLAGVNEQFF	TGTGCCAGCAGCCCCACTTCGCGGGGACTAGCGGGAGTCAATGAGCAGTTCTTC
-	TRBV2	-	TRBJ2-7	CASIGDSYEQYF	TGTGCCAGCATCGGGGACTCCTACGAGCAGTACTTC
-	TRBV5-6	few	TRBJ1-1	CASSYKYWRNTEAFF	TGTGCCAGCAGCTATAAGTATTGGAGGAACACTGAAGCTTTCTTT